This is a list of T cell receptor beta chains from one sample in a study of cytomegalovirus exposure and HLA in healthy donors. Using immunoSEQ multiplex PCR, the repertoire was profiled, and TCRdb retains in-frame clones only, with some absent. The data hold 45,000 or so clones, with 93% observed a single time. The sample taken for sequencing was PBMCs. The receptors come from a woman aged 18-35 years in good health and CMV-seronegative. Each CDR3 is given with its conserved first and last residue. Each record gives: J gene, D gene, V gene, clone size, CDR3 DNA, CDR3 protein. D genes are given only for firm matches. Size is omitted from some rows. Given values are once, few, many or a class for expanded clones.

TRBJ2-7 | - | TRBV19 | - | TGTGCCAGTAGTATATCCCCTGACAGAATCGAGCAGTACTTC | CASSISPDRIEQYF
TRBJ2-2 | - | TRBV15 | - | TGTGCCACCAGCGACGGGAGTTGGTCCGGGGAGCTGTTTTTT | CATSDGSWSGELFF
TRBJ2-1 | - | TRBV2 | - | TGTGCCAGCAGTGAAAGGGGGATGAGCTCCTACAATGAGCAGTTCTTC | CASSERGMSSYNEQFF
TRBJ1-2 | TRBD1 | TRBV19 | - | TGTGCCAGTTCCCGACAGGGGGATCCGAATGGCTACACCTTC | CASSRQGDPNGYTF
TRBJ2-1 | - | TRBV7-9 | - | TGTGCCAGCAGCTCGGGGGACAATGAGCAGTTCTTC | CASSSGDNEQFF
TRBJ2-1 | - | TRBV6-1 | - | TGTGCCAGCAGAAAGACAGGTTCTAGCAATGAGCAGTTCTTC | CASRKTGSSNEQFF
TRBJ1-1 | - | TRBV5-1 | - | TGCGCCAGCAGCCCCCCCGGGGGAGCGAACACTGAAGCTTTCTTT | CASSPPGGANTEAFF
TRBJ2-5 | TRBD1 | TRBV2 | - | TGTGCCAGCAGTGGAAACGGCAGGGGGGAGACCCAGTACTTC | CASSGNGRGETQYF
TRBJ2-7 | TRBD1 | TRBV18 | - | TGTGCCAGCTCACCGGGGACAGCCTCCTACGAGCAGTACTTC | CASSPGTASYEQYF
TRBJ1-4 | - | TRBV27 | - | TGTGCCAGCAGTTCCATACAAGACTTCAATGAAAAACTGTTTTTT | CASSSIQDFNEKLFF
TRBJ2-7 | - | TRBV2 | - | TGTGCCAGCAGCGGCGGGTTGAGCTCCTACGAGCAGTACTTC | CASSGGLSSYEQYF
TRBJ1-6 | - | TRBV6-1 | - | TGTGCCAGCAGTGAAACAGGACAGATTAATTCACCCCTCCACTTT | CASSETGQINSPLHF
TRBJ1-1 | - | TRBV7-9 | - | TGTGCCAGCAGCTTAATCTCGCCGGACACTGAAGCTTTCTTT | CASSLISPDTEAFF
TRBJ2-7 | TRBD1 | TRBV4-1 | once | TGCGCCAGCAGCCAAGATCCAGGGGGCTCCTACGAGCAGTACTTC | CASSQDPGGSYEQYF
TRBJ2-7 | TRBD1 | TRBV27 | - | TGTGCCAGCATCGAAGGTAGGGGGCCCAAAGGGCTCGAGCAGTACTTC | CASIEGRGPKGLEQYF
TRBJ2-2 | - | TRBV6-1 | - | TGTGCCAGCAGTCCCCCGGTCGTGAACACCGGGGAGCTGTTTTTT | CASSPPVVNTGELFF
TRBJ1-5 | - | TRBV6-1 | - | TGTGCCAGCAGTATGGGGCCCAATGGCAATCAGCCCCAGCATTTT | CASSMGPNGNQPQHF
TRBJ2-2 | - | TRBV12-2 | - | TGTGCAAGTCGCTTAAGGCCCCACGCTCCCGGGACACTTAGGGGGAACACCGGGGAGCTGTTTTTT | CASRLRPHAPGTLRGNTGELFF
TRBJ2-7 | - | TRBV21-1 | - | TGTGCCAGCAGGGACAGAAGGAGCTCCTACGAGCAGTACTTC | CASRDRRSSYEQYF
TRBJ1-2 | TRBD1 | TRBV6-5 | once | TGTGCCAGCAGTTATGACAGGGGCGACTATGGCTACACCTTC | CASSYDRGDYGYTF
TRBJ1-1 | - | TRBV5-6 | - | TGTGCCAGCAGCTTGGGCAGGAACACTGAAGCTTTCTTT | CASSLGRNTEAFF
TRBJ1-5 | - | TRBV27 | - | TGTGCCAGCAGTATGGGGGGGTATCAGCCCCAGCATTTT | CASSMGGYQPQHF
TRBJ2-1 | TRBD1 | TRBV6-4 | - | TGTGCCAGCAGTGAGGGGGACAGGGGTAGCAATGAGCAGTTCTTC | CASSEGDRGSNEQFF